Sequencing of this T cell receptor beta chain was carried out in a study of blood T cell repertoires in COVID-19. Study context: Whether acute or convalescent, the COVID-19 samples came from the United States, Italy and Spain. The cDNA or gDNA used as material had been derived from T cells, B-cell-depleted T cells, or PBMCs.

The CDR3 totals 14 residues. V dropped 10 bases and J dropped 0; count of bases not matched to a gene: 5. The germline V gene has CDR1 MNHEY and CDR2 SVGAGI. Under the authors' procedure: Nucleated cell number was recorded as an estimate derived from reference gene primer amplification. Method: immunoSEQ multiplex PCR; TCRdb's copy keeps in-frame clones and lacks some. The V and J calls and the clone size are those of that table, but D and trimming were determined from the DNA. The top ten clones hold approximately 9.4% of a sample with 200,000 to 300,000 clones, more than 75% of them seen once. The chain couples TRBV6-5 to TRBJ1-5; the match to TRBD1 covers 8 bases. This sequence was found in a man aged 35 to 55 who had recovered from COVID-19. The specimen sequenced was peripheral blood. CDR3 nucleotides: TGTGCCACCAGCAGGGGGCTTAGCAATCAGCCCCAGCATTTT. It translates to CATSRGLSNQPQHF.